This T cell receptor (beta chain) is drawn from a study of CD8 T cells in Susac syndrome. Sequencing of TCR beta was undertaken in CD8+ and CD4+ T cells derived from blood. The CD8+ and CD4+ T cells were negatively isolated, with the TEMRA cells enriched by FACS. Roughly 0.5 to 1 ug RNA was reverse transcribed with random hexamers. The amplification used immunoSEQ multiplex PCR on TCR beta CDR3; it spanned 54 Vbeta and 13 Jbeta. TCRdb re-derived calls from the immunoSEQ multiplex PCR reads in MiXCR, one entry per CDR3 protein. Of a few hundred thousand distinct CDR3 sequences listed, 89% were seen once; the top ten hold approximately 0.18%. The origin of this receptor is a human donor with multiple sclerosis. Sequencing input: CD8+ T cells from PBMCs.

This CDR3 reads CASSQDRGGGTGELFF. The CDR3 bases are TGTGCCAGCAGCCAGGACAGGGGAGGAGGGACCGGGGAGCTGTTTTTT. V and J are TRBV5-4 and TRBJ2-2, with 9 bases aligning to TRBD1. The V gene's germline CDR1 is SGHNT and CDR2 YYREEE (reference sequence). V shed 4 bases, J shed 5 bases, and the junction held 9 bases outside the gene matches. The CDR3 length is 16 residues. The full variable domain, completed using reference TRBV5-4 and TRBJ2-2, is ETGVTQSPTHLIKTRGQQVTLRCSSQSGHNTVSWYQQALGQGPQFIFQYYREEENGRGNFPPRFSGLQFPNYSSELNVNALELDDSALYLCASSQDRGGGTGELFFGEGSRLTVL.